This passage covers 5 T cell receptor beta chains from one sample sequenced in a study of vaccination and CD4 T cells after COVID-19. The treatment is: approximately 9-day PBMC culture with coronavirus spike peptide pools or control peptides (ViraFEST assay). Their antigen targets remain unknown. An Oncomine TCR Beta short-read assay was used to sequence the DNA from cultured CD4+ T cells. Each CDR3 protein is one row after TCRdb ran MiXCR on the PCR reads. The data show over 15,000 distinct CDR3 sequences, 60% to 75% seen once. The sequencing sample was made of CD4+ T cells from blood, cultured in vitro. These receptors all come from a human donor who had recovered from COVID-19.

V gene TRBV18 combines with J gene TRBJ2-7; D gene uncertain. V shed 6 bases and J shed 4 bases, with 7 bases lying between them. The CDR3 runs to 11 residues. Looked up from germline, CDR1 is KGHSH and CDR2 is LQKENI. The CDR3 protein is CASSLQYEQYF. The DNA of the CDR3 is TGTGCCAGCTCTCTACAATACGAGCAGTACTTC.

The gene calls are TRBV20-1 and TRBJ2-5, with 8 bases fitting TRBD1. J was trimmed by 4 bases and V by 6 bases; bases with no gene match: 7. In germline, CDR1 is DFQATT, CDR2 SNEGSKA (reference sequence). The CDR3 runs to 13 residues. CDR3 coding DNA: TGCAGTGCAAACGGACAGGGCCGAGAGACCCAGTACTTC. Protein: CSANGQGRETQYF.

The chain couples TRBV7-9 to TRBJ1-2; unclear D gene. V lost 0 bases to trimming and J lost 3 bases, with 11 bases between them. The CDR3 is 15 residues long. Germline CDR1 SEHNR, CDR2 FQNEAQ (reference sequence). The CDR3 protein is CASSLALGSHYGYTF. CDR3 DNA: TGTGCCAGCAGCTTAGCATTAGGGTCTCACTATGGCTACACCTTC.

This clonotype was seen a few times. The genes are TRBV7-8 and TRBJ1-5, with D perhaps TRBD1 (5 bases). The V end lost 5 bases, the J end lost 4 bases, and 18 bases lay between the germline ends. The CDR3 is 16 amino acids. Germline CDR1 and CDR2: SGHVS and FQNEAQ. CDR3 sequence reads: CASSRWTIGSNQPQHF. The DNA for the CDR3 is TGTGCCAGCAGCCGCTGGACAATAGGGAGTAATCAGCCCCAGCATTTT. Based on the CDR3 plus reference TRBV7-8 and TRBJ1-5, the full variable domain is GAGVSQSPRYKVAKRGQDVALRCDPISGHVSLFWYQQALGQGPEFLTYFQNEAQLDKSGLPSDRFFAERPEGSVSTLKIQRTQQEDSAVYLCASSRWTIGSNQPQHFGDGTRLSIL.

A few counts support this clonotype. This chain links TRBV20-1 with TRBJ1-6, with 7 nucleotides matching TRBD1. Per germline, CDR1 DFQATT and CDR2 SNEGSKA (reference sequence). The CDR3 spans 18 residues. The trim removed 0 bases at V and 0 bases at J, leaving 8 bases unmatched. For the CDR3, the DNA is TGCAGTGCTAGAGATGCTGGCAGGGGGAGCTCCTATAATTCACCCCTCCACTTT. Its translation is CSARDAGRGSSYNSPLHF.